Listed below are T cell receptor beta chains from one sample, sequenced in a study of T-cell reconstitution after alpha-beta-depleted transplantation in children. TCRdb re-called the PCR reads with MiXCR, one entry per CDR3 protein. In the table there are about 5,800 distinct CDR3 sequences, roughly a sixth of which are singletons. Sequencing used PBMCs, mostly from graft donor cells, obtained 180 days after TCRalphabeta/CD19-depleted stem cell transplant. Receptors were obtained from a patient under 10 years old who had a stem cell transplant for inherited bone marrow failure, so the T cells may come from the graft donor. Both conserved end residues are part of each CDR3. A D gene is named only where the DNA matches it firmly. Where a row states a size, it is once, few, many or the class of an expanded clone; other rows omit it.

TRBV9	many	TRBJ1-1	12	TRBD1	CASSVGTAEAFF	TGTGCCAGCAGCGTGGGGACAGCTGAAGCTTTCTTT
TRBV7-9	many	TRBJ1-2	13	.	CASSLVLGGSSFF	TGTGCCAGCAGCTTAGTTTTGGGGGGAAGCTCCTTCTTC
TRBV28	many	TRBJ2-7	14	.	CASRDRQDAYEQYF	TGTGCCAGCAGAGACCGACAGGATGCCTACGAGCAGTACTTC
TRBV28	.	TRBJ2-3	11	.	CASSSADTQYF	TGTGCCAGCAGCTCCGCAGATACGCAGTATTTT
TRBV7-9	many	TRBJ1-1	15	.	CASSLEWVGAPEAFF	TGTGCCAGCAGCTTAGAATGGGTGGGGGCCCCTGAAGCTTTCTTT
TRBV4-1	.	TRBJ2-7	14	.	CASSQGMGTYEQYF	TGCGCCAGCAGCCAAGGAATGGGGACCTACGAGCAGTACTTC
TRBV14	many	TRBJ1-1	14	.	CASSQGTVNTEAFF	TGTGCCAGCAGCCAAGGTACGGTGAACACTGAAGCTTTCTTT
TRBV7-9	many	TRBJ1-4	16	.	CASSLDDWGGNEKLFF	TGTGCCAGCAGCTTGGACGATTGGGGCGGAAATGAAAAACTGTTTTTT
TRBV20-1	many	TRBJ1-5	14	.	CSAHSGTYDQPQHF	TGCAGTGCTCACTCCGGGACTTATGATCAGCCCCAGCATTTT
TRBV7-9	many	TRBJ2-5	12	.	CASSFIGKTQYF	TGTGCCAGCAGCTTCATCGGAAAGACCCAGTACTTC
TRBV20-1	many	TRBJ2-7	11	.	CSEQVLYEQYF	TGCAGTGAACAGGTGTTATACGAGCAGTACTTC
TRBV12-3/TRBV12-4	many	TRBJ2-1	14	.	CASSLVSLTGRKFF	TGTGCCAGCAGTTTAGTCTCTTTAACAGGGAGGAAGTTCTTC
TRBV7-9	many	TRBJ1-5	13	TRBD1	CASSSGGGQPQHF	TGTGCCAGCAGCTCAGGGGGCGGTCAGCCCCAGCATTTT
TRBV5-4	many	TRBJ2-1	15	.	CASSHEGDAYNEQFF	TGTGCCAGCAGCCATGAGGGGGATGCTTACAATGAGCAGTTCTTC
TRBV20-1	many	TRBJ2-3	14	.	CSASASWGADTQYF	TGCAGTGCTTCCGCTTCTTGGGGGGCAGATACGCAGTATTTT
TRBV29-1	many	TRBJ2-7	15	TRBD2	CSVADPGGSSYEQYF	TGCAGCGTTGCGGATCCGGGAGGGAGCTCCTACGAGCAGTACTTC
TRBV20-1	.	TRBJ1-1	14	.	CSAPSVYRNTEAFF	TGCAGTGCTCCCTCAGTGTACAGGAACACTGAAGCTTTCTTT
TRBV12-3/TRBV12-4	many	TRBJ1-1	14	TRBD1	CASTTTGSNTEAFF	TGTGCCAGCACCACGACAGGGTCGAACACTGAAGCTTTCTTT
TRBV20-1	many	TRBJ2-2	13	.	CSARLANTGELFF	TGCAGTGCTAGACTAGCGAACACCGGGGAGCTGTTTTTT
TRBV11-2	many	TRBJ1-1	15	.	CASSLVPVGLRGAFF	TGTGCCAGCAGCTTAGTCCCCGTGGGCCTTCGAGGAGCTTTCTTT
TRBV28	many	TRBJ2-7	12	.	CASSLTVTEQYF	TGTGCCAGCAGTTTAACCGTTACCGAGCAGTACTTC
TRBV9	many	TRBJ1-1	15	.	CASSVEAAGNTEAFF	TGTGCCAGCAGCGTAGAGGCCGCCGGAAACACTGAAGCTTTCTTT
TRBV7-9	many	TRBJ2-5	12	.	CASRAGERTQYF	TGTGCCAGCAGGGCAGGGGAAAGGACCCAGTACTTC